What follows describes a single T cell receptor (beta chain). No antigen is known for it. This sample was taken from a study of T cell repertoires in cytomegalovirus infection. Study at large: Researchers turned to recently identified HLA-C-restricted CMV epitopes as well as well-studied HLA-B-restricted ones. TCR beta signatures that were public indicated CMV infection and matching HLA type.

Germline V gives CDR1 MDHEN, CDR2 SYDVKM. Trimming shortened V by 4 bases and J by 4 bases, and 11 bases separated the two germline ends. This CDR3 spans 14 amino acids. General study findings and limits: Cumulative frequency (of public TCR beta family members) identified carriers of CMV plus the relevant HLA. CMV-specific TCR beta clonotypes restricted by HLA-C were the ones dominating the ex vivo response.

TCRdb processed the reads anew with MiXCR; each CDR3 protein has one entry. The profile covers approximately 300,000 distinct CDR3 sequences, with 25% to 35% appearing a single time and approximately 20% taken by the ten largest. The sample consisted of cultured PBMCs, taken from culture after CMV antigen stimulation. The chain joins TRBV28 to TRBJ1-3; possible D gene TRBD1, 6 bases. The sequence came from a human donor in good health (CMV status not recorded). Some clones in this sample may be carry-over from other donors' samples. CDR3 DNA sequence: TGTGCCAGCAGTTGGGGGACACTAGGAAACACCATATATTTT. Protein: CASSWGTLGNTIYF.